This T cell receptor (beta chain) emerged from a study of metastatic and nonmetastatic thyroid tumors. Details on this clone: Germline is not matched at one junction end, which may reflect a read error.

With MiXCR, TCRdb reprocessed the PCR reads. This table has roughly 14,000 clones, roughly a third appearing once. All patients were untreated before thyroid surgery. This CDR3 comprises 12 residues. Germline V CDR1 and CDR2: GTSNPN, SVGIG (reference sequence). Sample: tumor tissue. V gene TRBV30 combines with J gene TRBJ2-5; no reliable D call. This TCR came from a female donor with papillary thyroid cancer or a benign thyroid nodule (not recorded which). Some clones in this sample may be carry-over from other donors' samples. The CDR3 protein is CACSVTWETQYF. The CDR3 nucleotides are TGTGCCTGCAGTGTCACATGGGAGACCCAGTACTTC.